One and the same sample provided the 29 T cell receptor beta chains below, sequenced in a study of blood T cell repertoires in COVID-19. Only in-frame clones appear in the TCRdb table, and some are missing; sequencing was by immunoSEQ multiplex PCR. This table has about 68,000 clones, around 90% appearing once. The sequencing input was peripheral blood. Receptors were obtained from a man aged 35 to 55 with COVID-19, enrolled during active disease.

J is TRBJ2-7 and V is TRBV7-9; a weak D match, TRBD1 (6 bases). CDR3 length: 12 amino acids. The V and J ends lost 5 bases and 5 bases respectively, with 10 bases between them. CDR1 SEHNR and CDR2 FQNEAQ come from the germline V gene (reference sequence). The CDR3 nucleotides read TGTGCCAGCAGCGGACAGATACACGAGCAGTACTTC. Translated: CASSGQIHEQYF.

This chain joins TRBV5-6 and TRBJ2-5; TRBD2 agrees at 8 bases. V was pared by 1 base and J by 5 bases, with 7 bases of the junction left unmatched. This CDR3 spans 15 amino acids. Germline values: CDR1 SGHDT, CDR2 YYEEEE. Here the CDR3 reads CASSLFPAGAETQYF. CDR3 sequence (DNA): TGTGCCAGCAGCTTGTTTCCAGCGGGGGCCGAGACCCAGTACTTC.

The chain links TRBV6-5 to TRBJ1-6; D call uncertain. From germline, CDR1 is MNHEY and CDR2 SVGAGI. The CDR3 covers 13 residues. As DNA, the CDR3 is TGTGTCGTACTGAGCTCCTATAATTCACCCCTCCACTTT. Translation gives CVVLSSYNSPLHF.

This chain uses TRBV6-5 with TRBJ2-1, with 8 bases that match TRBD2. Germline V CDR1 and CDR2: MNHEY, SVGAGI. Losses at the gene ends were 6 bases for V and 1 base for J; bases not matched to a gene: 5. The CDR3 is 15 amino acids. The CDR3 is CASRPGGASYNEQFF. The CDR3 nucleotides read TGTGCCAGCAGACCCGGGGGGGCGTCCTACAATGAGCAGTTCTTC.

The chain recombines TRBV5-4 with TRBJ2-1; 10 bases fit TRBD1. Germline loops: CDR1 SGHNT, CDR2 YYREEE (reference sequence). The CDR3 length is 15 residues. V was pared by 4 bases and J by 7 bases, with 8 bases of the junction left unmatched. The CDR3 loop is CASSPDRGRGNEQFF. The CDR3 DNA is TGTGCCAGCAGCCCGGACAGGGGGAGAGGGAATGAGCAGTTCTTC. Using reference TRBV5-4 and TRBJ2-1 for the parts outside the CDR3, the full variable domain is ETGVTQSPTHLIKTRGQQVTLRCSSQSGHNTVSWYQQALGQGPQFIFQYYREEENGRGNFPPRFSGLQFPNYSSELNVNALELDDSALYLCASSPDRGRGNEQFFGPGTRLTVL.

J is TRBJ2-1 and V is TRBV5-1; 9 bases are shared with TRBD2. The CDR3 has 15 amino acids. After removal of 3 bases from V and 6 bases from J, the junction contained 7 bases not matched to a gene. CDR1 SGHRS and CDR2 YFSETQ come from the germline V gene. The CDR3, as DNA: TGCGCCAGCAGCTATGGCGGGGGGGCCCCCAATGAGCAGTTCTTC. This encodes CASSYGGGAPNEQFF.

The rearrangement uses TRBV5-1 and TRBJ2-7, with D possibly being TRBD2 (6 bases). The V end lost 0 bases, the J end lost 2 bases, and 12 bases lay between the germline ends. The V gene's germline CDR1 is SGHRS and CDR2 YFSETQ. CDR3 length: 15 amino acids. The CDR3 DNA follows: TGCGCCAGCAGCTTGGAATCGGGGGATGCCTACGAGCAGTACTTC. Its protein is CASSLESGDAYEQYF.

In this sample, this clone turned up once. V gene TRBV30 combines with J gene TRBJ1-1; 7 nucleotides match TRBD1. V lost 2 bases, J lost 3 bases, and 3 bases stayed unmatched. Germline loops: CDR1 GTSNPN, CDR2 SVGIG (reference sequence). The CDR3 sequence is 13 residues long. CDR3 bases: TGTGCCTGGAGTAACCAGGGGGACACTGAAGCTTTCTTT. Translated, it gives CAWSNQGDTEAFF.

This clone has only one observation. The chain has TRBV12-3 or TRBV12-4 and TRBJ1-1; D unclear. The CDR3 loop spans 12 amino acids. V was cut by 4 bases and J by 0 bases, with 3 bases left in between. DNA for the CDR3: TGTGCCAGCAGTTCAATGAACACTGAAGCTTTCTTT. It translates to CASSSMNTEAFF.

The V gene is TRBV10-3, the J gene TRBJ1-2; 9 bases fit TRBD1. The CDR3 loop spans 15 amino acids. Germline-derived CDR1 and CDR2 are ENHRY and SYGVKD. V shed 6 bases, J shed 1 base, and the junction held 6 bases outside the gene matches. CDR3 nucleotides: TGTGCCATCAGGGACTCGACAGGGGGTAACTATGGCTACACCTTC. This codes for CAIRDSTGGNYGYTF.

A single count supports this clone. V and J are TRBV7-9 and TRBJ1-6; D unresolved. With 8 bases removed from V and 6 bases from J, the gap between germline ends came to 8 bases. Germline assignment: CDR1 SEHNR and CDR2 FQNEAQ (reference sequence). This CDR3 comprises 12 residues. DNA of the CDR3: TGTGCCAGCGCGGGCTCTAATTCACCCCTCCACTTT. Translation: CASAGSNSPLHF. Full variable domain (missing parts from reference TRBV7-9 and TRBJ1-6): DTGVSQNPRHKITKRGQNVTFRCDPISEHNRLYWYRQTLGQGPEFLTYFQNEAQLEKSRLLSDRFSAERPKGSFSTLEIQRTEQGDSAMYLCASAGSNSPLHFGNGTRLTVT.

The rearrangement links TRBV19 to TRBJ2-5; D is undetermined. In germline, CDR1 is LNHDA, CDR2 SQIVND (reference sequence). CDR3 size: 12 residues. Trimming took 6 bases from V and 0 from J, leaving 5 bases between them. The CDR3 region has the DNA TGTGCCAGTAGAGCGAACCAAGAGACCCAGTACTTC. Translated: CASRANQETQYF.

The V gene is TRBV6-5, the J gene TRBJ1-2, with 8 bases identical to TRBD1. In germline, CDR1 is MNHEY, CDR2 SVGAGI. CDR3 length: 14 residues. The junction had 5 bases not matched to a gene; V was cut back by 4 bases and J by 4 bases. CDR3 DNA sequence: TGTGCCAGCAGTTCGACAGGGGCGGGCTATGGCTACACCTTC. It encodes CASSSTGAGYGYTF.

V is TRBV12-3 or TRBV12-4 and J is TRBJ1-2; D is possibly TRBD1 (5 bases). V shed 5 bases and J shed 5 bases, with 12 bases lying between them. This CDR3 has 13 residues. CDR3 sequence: CASSPQTDYGYTF. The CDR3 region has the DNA TGTGCCAGCAGTCCCCAGACAGATTATGGCTACACCTTC.

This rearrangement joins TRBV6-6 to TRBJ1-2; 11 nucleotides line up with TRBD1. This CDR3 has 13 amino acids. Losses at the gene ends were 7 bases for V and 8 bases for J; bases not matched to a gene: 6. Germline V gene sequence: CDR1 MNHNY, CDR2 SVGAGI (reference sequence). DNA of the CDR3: TGTGCCAGCACCCGGACAGGGGGCAACGGCTACACCTTC. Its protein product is CASTRTGGNGYTF.

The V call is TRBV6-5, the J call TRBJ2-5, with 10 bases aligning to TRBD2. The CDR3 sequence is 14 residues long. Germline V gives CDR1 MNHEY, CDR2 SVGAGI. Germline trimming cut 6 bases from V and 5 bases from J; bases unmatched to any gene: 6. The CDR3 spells CASRSGGAPETQYF. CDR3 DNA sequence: TGTGCCAGCAGGAGCGGGGGGGCCCCGGAGACCCAGTACTTC.

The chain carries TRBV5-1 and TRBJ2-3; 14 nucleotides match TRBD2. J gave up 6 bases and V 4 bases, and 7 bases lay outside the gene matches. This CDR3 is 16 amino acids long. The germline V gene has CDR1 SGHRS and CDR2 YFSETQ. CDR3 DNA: TGCGCCAGCAGCCCGGGACTAGCGGGGGTGGGGGATACGCAGTATTTT. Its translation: CASSPGLAGVGDTQYF.

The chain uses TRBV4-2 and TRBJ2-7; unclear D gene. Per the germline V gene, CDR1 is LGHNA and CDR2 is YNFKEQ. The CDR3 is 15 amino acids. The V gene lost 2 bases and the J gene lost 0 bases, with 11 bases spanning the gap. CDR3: CASSQLDRSSYEQYF. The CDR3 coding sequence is TGTGCCAGCAGCCAACTCGACCGGAGCTCCTACGAGCAGTACTTC.

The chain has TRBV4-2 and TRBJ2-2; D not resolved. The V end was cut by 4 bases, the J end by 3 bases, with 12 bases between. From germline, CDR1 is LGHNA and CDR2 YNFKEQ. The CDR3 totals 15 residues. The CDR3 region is CASSPPRVDTGELFF. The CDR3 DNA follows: TGTGCCAGCAGCCCCCCCCGAGTCGACACCGGGGAGCTGTTTTTT.

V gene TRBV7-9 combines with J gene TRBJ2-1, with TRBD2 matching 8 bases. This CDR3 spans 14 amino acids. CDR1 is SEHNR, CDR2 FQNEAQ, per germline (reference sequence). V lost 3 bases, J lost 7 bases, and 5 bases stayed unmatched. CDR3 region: CASSLSGGLNEQFF. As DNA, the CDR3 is TGTGCCAGCAGCTTGTCGGGGGGGCTTAATGAGCAGTTCTTC.

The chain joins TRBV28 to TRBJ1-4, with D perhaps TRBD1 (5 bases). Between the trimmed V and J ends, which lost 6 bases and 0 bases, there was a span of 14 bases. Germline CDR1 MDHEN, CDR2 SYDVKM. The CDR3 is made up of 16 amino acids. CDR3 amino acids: CASSSLDSATNEKLFF. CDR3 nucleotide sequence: TGTGCCAGCAGCTCCCTTGACAGTGCAACTAATGAAAAACTGTTTTTT.

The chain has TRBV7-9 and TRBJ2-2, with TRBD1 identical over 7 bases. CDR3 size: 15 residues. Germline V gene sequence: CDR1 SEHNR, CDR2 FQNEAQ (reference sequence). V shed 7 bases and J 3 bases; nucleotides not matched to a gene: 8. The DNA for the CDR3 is TGTGCCAGCACCCTTACTGGGACAGACACCGGGGAGCTGTTTTTT. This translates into CASTLTGTDTGELFF.

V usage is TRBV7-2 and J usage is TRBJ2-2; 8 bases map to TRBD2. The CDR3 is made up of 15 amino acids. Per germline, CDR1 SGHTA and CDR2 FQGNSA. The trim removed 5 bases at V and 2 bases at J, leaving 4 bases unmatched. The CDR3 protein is CASSVSGGNTGELFF. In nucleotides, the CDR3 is TGTGCCAGCAGCGTGAGCGGGGGAAACACCGGGGAGCTGTTTTTT.

CDR3 bases: TGTGCCAGCAGTGACGGGGGGAGCCAGAGATACTATCAGCCCCAGCATTTT. This sequence encodes CASSDGGSQRYYQPQHF. J is TRBJ1-5 and V is TRBV6-4; D perhaps matches TRBD1 (5 bases). CDR3 length: 17 residues. CDR1 and CDR2 from the germline V gene are MRHNA and SNTAGT. Trimming removed 2 bases from V and 5 bases from J, with 19 bases in between.

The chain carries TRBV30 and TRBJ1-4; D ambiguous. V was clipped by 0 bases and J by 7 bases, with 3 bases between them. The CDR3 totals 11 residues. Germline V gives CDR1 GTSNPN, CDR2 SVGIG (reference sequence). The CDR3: CAWSVLEKLFF. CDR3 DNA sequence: TGTGCCTGGAGTGTACTTGAAAAACTGTTTTTT.

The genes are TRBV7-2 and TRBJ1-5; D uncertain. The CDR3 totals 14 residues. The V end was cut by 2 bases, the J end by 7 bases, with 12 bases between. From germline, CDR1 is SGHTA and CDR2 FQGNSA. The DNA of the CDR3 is TGTGCCAGCAGCTTATCGGGGAAGGACCAGCCCCAGCATTTT. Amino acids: CASSLSGKDQPQHF.

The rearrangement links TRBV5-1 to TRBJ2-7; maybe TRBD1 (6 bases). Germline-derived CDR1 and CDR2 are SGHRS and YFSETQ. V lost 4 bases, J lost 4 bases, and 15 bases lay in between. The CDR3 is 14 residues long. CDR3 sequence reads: CASSILGTNYEQYF. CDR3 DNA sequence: TGCGCCAGCAGCATCCTCGGGACAAATTACGAGCAGTACTTC.

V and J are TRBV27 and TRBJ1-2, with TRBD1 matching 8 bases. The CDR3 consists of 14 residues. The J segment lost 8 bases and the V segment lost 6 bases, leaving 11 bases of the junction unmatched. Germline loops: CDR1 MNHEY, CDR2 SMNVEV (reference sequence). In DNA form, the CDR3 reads TGTGCCAGCAGCAAAATAACACAGGGGGGAGGCTACACCTTC. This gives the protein CASSKITQGGGYTF.

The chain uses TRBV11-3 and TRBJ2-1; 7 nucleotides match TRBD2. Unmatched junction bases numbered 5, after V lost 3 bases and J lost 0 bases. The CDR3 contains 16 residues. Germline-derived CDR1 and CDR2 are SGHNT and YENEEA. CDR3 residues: CASSLGGGSSYNEQFF. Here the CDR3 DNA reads TGTGCCAGCAGCTTGGGGGGGGGAAGCTCCTACAATGAGCAGTTCTTC.